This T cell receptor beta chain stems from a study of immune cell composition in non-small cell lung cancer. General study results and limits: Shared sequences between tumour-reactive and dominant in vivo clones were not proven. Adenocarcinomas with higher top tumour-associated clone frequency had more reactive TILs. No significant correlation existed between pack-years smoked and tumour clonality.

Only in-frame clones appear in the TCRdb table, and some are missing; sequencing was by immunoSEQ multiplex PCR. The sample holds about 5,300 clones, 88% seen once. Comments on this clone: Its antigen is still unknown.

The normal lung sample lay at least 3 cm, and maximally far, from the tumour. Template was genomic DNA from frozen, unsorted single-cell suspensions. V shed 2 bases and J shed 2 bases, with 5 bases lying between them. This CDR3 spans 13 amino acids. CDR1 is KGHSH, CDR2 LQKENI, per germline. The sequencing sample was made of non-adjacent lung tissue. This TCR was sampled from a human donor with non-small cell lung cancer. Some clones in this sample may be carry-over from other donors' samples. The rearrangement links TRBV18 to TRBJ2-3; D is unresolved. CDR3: CASSPTVTDTQYF. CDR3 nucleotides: TGTGCCAGCTCACCAACGGTCACAGATACGCAGTATTTT.